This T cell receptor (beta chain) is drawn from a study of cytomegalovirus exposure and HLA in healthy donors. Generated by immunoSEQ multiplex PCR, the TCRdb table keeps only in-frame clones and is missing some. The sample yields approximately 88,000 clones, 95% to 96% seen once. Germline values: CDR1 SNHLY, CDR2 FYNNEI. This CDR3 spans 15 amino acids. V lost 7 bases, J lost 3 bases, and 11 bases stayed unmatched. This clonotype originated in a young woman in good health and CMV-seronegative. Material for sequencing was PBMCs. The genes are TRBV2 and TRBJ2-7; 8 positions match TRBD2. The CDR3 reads CASTSGTRFFYEQYF. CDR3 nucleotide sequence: TGTGCCAGCACATCCGGGACTAGATTCTTCTACGAGCAGTACTTC.